The 30 T cell receptor beta chains in this list originate from one sample, sequenced in a study of early T cells in non-severe SARS-CoV-2 infection. TCRdb re-analysed the 5' RACE reads in MiXCR, keeping a single row per CDR3 protein. The table includes roughly 66,000 distinct CDR3 sequences, approximately 9% detected once. Material for sequencing was whole blood. The receptors were gathered from an adult who was a healthcare worker with PCR-confirmed SARS-CoV-2 infection or an uninfected control (not recorded which).

This clonotype came up many times. The J gene is TRBJ1-1, the V gene TRBV19; 7 bases agree with TRBD1. The V segment lost 8 bases and the J segment 2 bases; nucleotides outside the gene matches: 2. The CDR3 length is 12 residues. Germline V gene data show CDR1 as LNHDA and CDR2 as SQIVND (reference sequence). CDR3 loop: CASRDRNTEAFF. CDR3 bases: TGTGCCAGTCGGGACAGAAACACTGAAGCTTTCTTT.

This clonotype was counted only a few times. The V and J genes are TRBV6-4 and TRBJ2-2; D unresolved. The germline gives CDR1 MRHNA, CDR2 SNTAGT. V lost 2 bases, J lost 0 bases, and 4 bases lay in between. The CDR3 loop spans 14 amino acids. CDR3 loop: CASSDRTNTGELFF. Written as DNA, the CDR3 is TGTGCCAGCAGTGACAGGACGAACACCGGGGAGCTGTTTTTT.

The sample holds a few counts of this clonotype. V gene TRBV29-1 combines with J gene TRBJ2-7; D might be TRBD2 (6 bases). The CDR3 has 14 amino acids. V was pared by 3 bases and J by 3 bases, with 15 bases between. Germline CDR1 is SQVTM and CDR2 is ANQGSEA. CDR3 in amino acids: CSVEDHLGGYEQYF. The CDR3, as DNA: TGCAGCGTTGAGGACCACCTGGGAGGCTACGAGCAGTACTTC.

This clonotype was seen repeatedly, ten times or more. The chain joins TRBV7-6 to TRBJ2-2; D is possibly TRBD2 (6 bases). This CDR3 is built from 16 residues. V was pared by 4 bases and J by 0 bases, with 12 bases between. The germline V gene encodes CDR1 SGHVS and CDR2 FNYEAQ. The DNA of the CDR3 is TGTGCCAGCAGCTCTCGGGCGGGATCGAACACCGGGGAGCTGTTTTTT. This encodes CASSSRAGSNTGELFF.

In this sample, this clonotype turned up once. A much larger clone sits a single nucleotide away, making a read error possible. The chain joins TRBV7-9 to TRBJ1-6, with D hard to call. This CDR3 spans 14 amino acids. Germline V gives CDR1 SEHNR, CDR2 FQNEAQ (reference sequence). The CDR3 bases are TGTGCCAACAGCAGAGACCTGGAAAATTCACCCCTCCACTTT. It yields the protein CANSRDLENSPLHF.

For this clonotype: The junction does not match germline at one end; this may be a read error. The chain uses TRBV5-1 and TRBJ2-3, with TRBD2 matching 11 bases. CDR3 length: 15 amino acids. Germline V gene data show CDR1 as SGHRS and CDR2 as YFSETQ. The CDR3 sequence: CASSRLAGRTDTKYF. CDR3 DNA: TGCGCCAGCAGCAGACTAGCGGGGCGCACAGATACGAAGTATTTT. Full variable domain (outside the CDR3, taken from reference TRBV5-1 and TRBJ2-3): KAGVTQTPRYLIKTRGQQVTLSCSPISGHRSVSWYQQTPGQGLQFLFEYFSETQRNKGNFPGRFSGRQFSNSRSEMNVSTLELGDSALYLCASSRLAGRTDTKYFGPGTRLTVL.

The sample holds a few counts of this clonotype. This chain connects TRBV10-2 to TRBJ1-6; D unclear. V dropped 3 bases and J dropped 7 bases, with 10 bases sitting between them. CDR1 is WSHSY and CDR2 is SAAADI in the germline V gene. The CDR3 runs 14 residues. CDR3 nucleotide sequence: TGCGCCAGCAGTGAACAACTGGGGAATTCACCCCTCCACTTT. As protein: CASSEQLGNSPLHF.

The chain employs TRBV2 and TRBJ1-3, with D possibly TRBD1 on 6 matching bases. From germline, CDR1 is SNHLY and CDR2 FYNNEI. The CDR3 has 14 amino acids. V lost 6 bases and J lost 6, with 15 bases in between. Written as DNA, the CDR3 is TGTGCCAGCAGACCCCAGGGGCCAGAAAACACCATATATTTT. It specifies CASRPQGPENTIYF.

A few counts support this clonotype. The chain combines TRBV11-2 with TRBJ2-7; unclear D gene. This CDR3 comprises 12 residues. V dropped 5 bases and J dropped 7 bases, with 12 bases sitting between them. CDR1 and CDR2 (germline): SGHAT, FQNNGV. The CDR3 sequence: CASSPFLGEQYF. The CDR3 nucleotides read TGTGCCAGCAGCCCTTTTCTTGGAGAGCAGTACTTC.

This clonotype has just a few counts. A read error may explain this, as a much larger clone is one base away. This chain uses TRBV5-1 with TRBJ2-7, with unresolved D. CDR1 is SGHRS and CDR2 is YFSETQ in the germline V gene. The CDR3 is 14 residues long. With 0 bases removed from V and 2 bases from J, the gap between germline ends came to 9 bases. The CDR3 DNA reads as TGCGCCAGCAGCTTGGAGGTCGGAACCTACGAGCAGTACTTC. Amino acids: CASSLEVGTYEQYF.

This clonotype was seen ten or more times. This sequence joins TRBV6-4 and TRBJ2-3; no clear D. The germline V and J ends were trimmed by 3 bases and 0 bases, with 7 bases remaining between them. Germline values: CDR1 MRHNA, CDR2 SNTAGT. This CDR3 is built from 14 residues. The CDR3 nucleotides read TGTGCCAGCAGTGAGGGATTAAGCACAGATACGCAGTATTTT. The encoded protein is CASSEGLSTDTQYF.

This clonotype has more than one count but fewer than ten. The chain is built from TRBV20-1 and TRBJ2-7; no definite D call. V lost 6 bases to trimming and J lost 4 bases, with 19 bases between them. CDR1 DFQATT and CDR2 SNEGSKA come from the germline V gene (reference sequence). The CDR3 totals 14 residues. The CDR3 DNA reads TGCAGTGCCACGACGAGCCCAAGCGCTTACGAGCAGTACTTC. Amino acid sequence: CSATTSPSAYEQYF.

This clonotype was seen ten or more times. J is TRBJ2-1 and V is TRBV7-9, with 11 bases fitting TRBD2. V gave up 5 bases and J gave up 2 bases; unmatched junction bases: 2. The V gene's germline CDR1 is SEHNR and CDR2 FQNEAQ (reference sequence). CDR3 size: 15 residues. CDR3 loop: CASSVSGRAYNEQFF. The CDR3 DNA reads as TGTGCCAGCAGCGTTAGCGGGAGGGCCTACAATGAGCAGTTCTTC.

At least ten counts were recorded for this clonotype. The genes are TRBV6-5 and TRBJ2-3; 15 bases match TRBD2. This CDR3 region has 15 residues. Germline CDR1 and CDR2: MNHEY and SVGAGI. V was pared by 6 bases and J by 9 bases, with 7 bases of the junction left unmatched. CDR3 DNA sequence: TGTGCCAGCAGGCAAGGACTAGCGGGAGGGGCCACGCAGTATTTT. Its protein is CASRQGLAGGATQYF.

This clonotype was counted between two and nine times. J is TRBJ2-7 and V is TRBV5-1, with D unclear. Trimming left V 0 bases short and J 3 bases short, with 10 bases between. The length of the CDR3 is 14 residues. The germline gives CDR1 SGHRS, CDR2 YFSETQ. The CDR3 DNA reads TGCGCCAGCAGCTTGGGACGGCAAAACTACGAGCAGTACTTC. Amino acids: CASSLGRQNYEQYF. The full variable domain, rest sourced from reference TRBV5-1 and TRBJ2-7, is KAGVTQTPRYLIKTRGQQVTLSCSPISGHRSVSWYQQTPGQGLQFLFEYFSETQRNKGNFPGRFSGRQFSNSRSEMNVSTLELGDSALYLCASSLGRQNYEQYFGPGTRLTVT.

With respect to this clonotype: Being one base from a much bigger clone, this may be a read error. V gene TRBV10-2 combines with J gene TRBJ2-3; perhaps TRBD2 as D (7 bases). The CDR3 spans 16 residues. The germline gives CDR1 WSHSY, CDR2 SAAADI. The CDR3 reads CAGSKGGLSFTDTQYF. CDR3 sequence (DNA): TGCGCCGGCAGCAAGGGGGGGCTGAGTTTCACAGATACGCAGTATTTT.

This clonotype was seen many times. V gene TRBV7-9 combines with J gene TRBJ2-3; D gene ambiguous. The CDR3 sequence is 13 residues long. Germline V CDR1 and CDR2: SEHNR, FQNEAQ (reference sequence). V was cut by 5 bases and J by 0 bases, with 6 bases left in between. This CDR3 is CASSVGSTDTQYF. In DNA, the CDR3 is TGTGCCAGCAGCGTCGGGAGCACAGATACGCAGTATTTT.

This clonotype was counted many times. The rearrangement joins TRBV6-1 to TRBJ2-1, with a tentative D call TRBD1 (6 bases). The CDR3 contains 14 residues. The V end lost 3 bases, the J end lost 9 bases, and 15 bases lay between the germline ends. Germline lookup yields CDR1 MNHNS and CDR2 SASEGT. CDR3 sequence reads: CASSDKTRGGEQFF. CDR3 nucleotides: TGTGCCAGCAGTGATAAAACCAGGGGTGGTGAGCAGTTCTTC.

The chain has TRBV5-4 and TRBJ1-1; 7 bases align to TRBD1. There are 16 residues in the CDR3. The germline gives CDR1 SGHNT, CDR2 YYREEE (reference sequence). The V and J ends lost 4 bases and 1 base, in that order; junction bases with no gene match: 10. The CDR3: CASSPNRQGSNTEAFF. The DNA for the CDR3 is TGTGCCAGCAGCCCGAACAGACAGGGATCGAACACTGAAGCTTTCTTT. The full variable domain, in which reference TRBV5-4 and TRBJ1-1 provide the parts outside the CDR3, is ETGVTQSPTHLIKTRGQQVTLRCSSQSGHNTVSWYQQALGQGPQFIFQYYREEENGRGNFPPRFSGLQFPNYSSELNVNALELDDSALYLCASSPNRQGSNTEAFFGQGTRLTVV.

This clonotype occurred a few times. The chain recombines TRBV5-4 with TRBJ2-3, with D possibly matching TRBD1 (6 bases). The CDR3 length is 14 residues. The V end lost 3 bases, the J end lost 2 bases, and 10 bases lay between the germline ends. CDR1 SGHNT and CDR2 YYREEE come from the germline V gene (reference sequence). DNA of the CDR3: TGTGCCAGCAGCTGGGACACAGACACAGATACGCAGTATTTT. It is translated as CASSWDTDTDTQYF.

The rearrangement joins TRBV7-2 to TRBJ1-6; D may be TRBD1 (5 bases). V lost 2 bases and J lost 9, with 20 bases in between. Germline-derived CDR1 and CDR2 are SGHTA and FQGNSA. The CDR3 is 17 residues long. CDR3 sequence (DNA): TGTGCCAGCAGCTTAAATGCCCCGCGGGGGGTTGGTTCACCCCTCCACTTT. Its translation: CASSLNAPRGVGSPLHF.

CDR3 region: CASSLGRREVSEQYF. The CDR3 DNA is TGTGCCAGCAGCTTAGGAAGGCGGGAGGTGAGCGAGCAGTACTTC. The J gene is TRBJ2-7, the V gene TRBV7-2, with 8 bases matching TRBD2. The V segment lost 1 base and the J segment 6 bases; nucleotides outside the gene matches: 8. Germline V gives CDR1 SGHTA, CDR2 FQGNSA. This CDR3 is built from 15 residues.

This chain uses TRBV5-4 with TRBJ1-3; 8 bases map to TRBD1. The V segment lost 3 bases and the J segment 0 bases; nucleotides outside the gene matches: 2. Germline V CDR1 and CDR2: SGHNT, YYREEE (reference sequence). The CDR3 runs 15 residues. The CDR3 coding sequence is TGTGCCAGCAGCTGGACAGGGCACTCTGGAAACACCATATATTTT. This codes for CASSWTGHSGNTIYF.

This clonotype was observed a handful of times. CDR3 in amino acids: CASSQVYFRGELFF. CDR3 DNA: TGTGCCAGCAGCCAAGTGTACTTCCGCGGGGAGCTGTTTTTT. The chain recombines TRBV14 with TRBJ2-2, with unresolved D. Trimming stripped 1 base from V and 7 bases from J, with 10 bases between. CDR1 and CDR2 (germline): SGHDN, FVKESK. The CDR3 is 14 residues long.

Many counts were recorded for this clonotype. The chain combines TRBV5-5 with TRBJ1-1; 7 bases agree with TRBD1. V shed 2 bases, J shed 4 bases, and the junction held 5 bases outside the gene matches. The CDR3 extends over 14 amino acids. Germline V gene data show CDR1 as SGHKS and CDR2 as YYEKEE (reference sequence). The CDR3 bases are TGTGCCAGCAGCTTACAGGGGAGGGGCACTGAAGCTTTCTTT. Translation gives CASSLQGRGTEAFF.

This clonotype was seen ten or more times. J is TRBJ2-1 and V is TRBV18; no reliable D call. Trimming removed 6 bases at V and 4 bases at J, with 13 bases between. From germline, CDR1 is KGHSH and CDR2 LQKENI. The CDR3 is 14 residues long. CDR3 bases: TGTGCCAGCTCCCCCCCCAGGATTTACAATGAGCAGTTCTTC. Its translation is CASSPPRIYNEQFF.

J is TRBJ2-7 and V is TRBV20-1; possibly TRBD2 for D (6 bases). The V gene lost 4 bases and the J gene lost 1 base, with 14 bases spanning the gap. The CDR3 is 14 amino acids. From germline, CDR1 is DFQATT and CDR2 SNEGSKA (reference sequence). CDR3 in amino acids: CSATQLARSYEQYF. The CDR3 coding sequence is TGCAGTGCTACACAACTAGCAAGGTCCTACGAGCAGTACTTC.

This clonotype has more than one count but fewer than ten. V and J are TRBV29-1 and TRBJ2-2, with D perhaps TRBD2 (5 bases). This CDR3 contains 14 residues. V shed 4 bases and J shed 4 bases, with 13 bases lying between them. Germline V gene data show CDR1 as SQVTM and CDR2 as ANQGSEA. CDR3 bases: TGCAGCGTTGGGGTAGCGTTTACCACCGGGGAGCTGTTTTTT. It translates to CSVGVAFTTGELFF.

V usage is TRBV6-2 or TRBV6-3 and J usage is TRBJ2-3; unclear D gene. V lost 5 bases to trimming and J lost 2 bases, with 11 bases between them. This CDR3 contains 14 residues. Germline V CDR1 and CDR2: MNHEY, SVGEGT. CDR3 sequence: CASSPTWITDTQYF. The CDR3 region has the DNA TGTGCCAGCAGTCCCACTTGGATCACAGATACGCAGTATTTT.

Many counts were recorded for this clonotype. The chain employs TRBV20-1 and TRBJ2-1; D is ambiguous. In germline, CDR1 is DFQATT, CDR2 SNEGSKA (reference sequence). This CDR3 has 13 amino acids. The germline V and J ends were trimmed by 1 base and 9 bases, with 13 bases remaining between them. The CDR3 sequence: CSARGSRIGEQFF. CDR3 in DNA: TGCAGTGCTAGAGGCTCTAGGATCGGTGAGCAGTTCTTC.